The TCR beta chain under discussion was sequenced for a study of blood T cell repertoires in COVID-19. Study-level information: The United States, Italy and Spain provided the acute and convalescent COVID-19 samples. T cells, B-cell-depleted T cells, or PBMCs provided the cDNA or gDNA that served as material.

This CDR3 region has 15 residues. The V gene's germline CDR1 is LGHDT and CDR2 YNNKEL (reference sequence). Trimming removed 2 bases from V and 6 bases from J; junction bases left unmatched: 4. Assay used: immunoSEQ multiplex PCR; TCRdb lists only in-frame clones, some missing. The top ten hold roughly an eighth of the sample, which has some 450,000 clones, 70% to 90% seen once. This TCR derives from a woman aged 45-59 years with COVID-19, enrolled during active disease. The chain combines TRBV3-1 (or the pseudogene TRBV3-2) with TRBJ1-6, with TRBD1 matching 7 bases. The specimen sequenced was peripheral blood. The CDR3 DNA reads TGTGCCAGCAGCCAACCGGGACAGATTAATTCACCCCTCCACTTT. Encoded protein: CASSQPGQINSPLHF.